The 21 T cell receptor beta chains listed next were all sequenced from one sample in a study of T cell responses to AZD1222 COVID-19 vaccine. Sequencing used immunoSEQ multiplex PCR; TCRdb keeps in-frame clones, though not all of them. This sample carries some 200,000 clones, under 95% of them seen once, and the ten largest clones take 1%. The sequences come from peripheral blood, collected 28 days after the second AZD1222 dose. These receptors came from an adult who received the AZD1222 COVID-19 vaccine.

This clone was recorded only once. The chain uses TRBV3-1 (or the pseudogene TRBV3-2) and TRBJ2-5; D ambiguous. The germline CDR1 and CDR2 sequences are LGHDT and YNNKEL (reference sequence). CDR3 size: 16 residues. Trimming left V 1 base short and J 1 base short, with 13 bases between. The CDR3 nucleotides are TGTGCCAGCAGCCAAGGTTGGCAGGACCGCCAAGAGACCCAGTACTTC. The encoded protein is CASSQGWQDRQETQYF.

The CDR3 nucleotides are TGTGCCATCAGTGAGTCGCGTGGGCAGATAGGGACTTATGGCTACACCTTC. This encodes CAISESRGQIGTYGYTF. This sequence joins TRBV10-3 and TRBJ1-2, with a weak D call TRBD1 (5 bases). The length of the CDR3 is 17 residues. V dropped 0 bases and J dropped 5 bases, with 19 bases sitting between them. Germline CDR1 and CDR2: ENHRY and SYGVKD.

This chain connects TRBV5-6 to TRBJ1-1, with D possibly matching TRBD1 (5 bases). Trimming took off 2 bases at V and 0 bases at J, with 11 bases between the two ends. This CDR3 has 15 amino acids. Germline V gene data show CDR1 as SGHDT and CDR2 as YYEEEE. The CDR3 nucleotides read TGTGCCAGCAGCTTAGGGACGGCGATGAACACTGAAGCTTTCTTT. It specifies CASSLGTAMNTEAFF.

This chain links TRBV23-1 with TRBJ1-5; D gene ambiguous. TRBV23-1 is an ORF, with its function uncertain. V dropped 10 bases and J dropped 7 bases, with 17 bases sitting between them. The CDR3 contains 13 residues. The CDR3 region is CANPIMCRQPQHF. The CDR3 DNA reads TGCGCCAATCCAATTATGTGTCGGCAGCCCCAGCATTTT.

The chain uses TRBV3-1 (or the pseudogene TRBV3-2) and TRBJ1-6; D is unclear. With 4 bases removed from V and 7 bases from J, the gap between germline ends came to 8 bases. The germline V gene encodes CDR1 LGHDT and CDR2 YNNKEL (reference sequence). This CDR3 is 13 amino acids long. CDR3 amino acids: CASSLSANSPLHF. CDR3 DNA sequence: TGTGCCAGCAGCCTCAGTGCGAATTCACCCCTCCACTTT.

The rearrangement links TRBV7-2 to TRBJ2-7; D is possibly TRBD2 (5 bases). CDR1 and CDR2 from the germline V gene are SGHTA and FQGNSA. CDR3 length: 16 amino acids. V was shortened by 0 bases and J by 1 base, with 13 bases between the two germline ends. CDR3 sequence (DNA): TGTGCCAGCAGCTTAGCGTGGTCTAGCAAATCCTACGAGCAGTACTTC. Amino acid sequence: CASSLAWSSKSYEQYF.

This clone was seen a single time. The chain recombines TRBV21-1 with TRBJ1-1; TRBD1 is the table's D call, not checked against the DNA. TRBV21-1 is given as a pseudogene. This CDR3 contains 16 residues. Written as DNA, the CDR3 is TGTGCCAGCAGCAAACTGGGGACAGGGATGAACACTGAAGCTTTCTTT. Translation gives CASSKLGTGMNTEAFF.

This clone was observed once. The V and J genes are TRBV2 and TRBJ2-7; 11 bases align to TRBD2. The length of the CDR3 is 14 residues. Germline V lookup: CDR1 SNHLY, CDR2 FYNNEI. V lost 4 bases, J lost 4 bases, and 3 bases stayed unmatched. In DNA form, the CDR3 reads TGTGCCAGCAGTGGTAGCGGGGGGGGTTACGAGCAGTACTTC. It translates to CASSGSGGGYEQYF. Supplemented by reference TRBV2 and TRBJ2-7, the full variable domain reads EPEVTQTPSHQVTQMGQEVILRCVPISNHLYFYWYRQILGQKVEFLVSFYNNEISEKSEIFDDQFSVERPDGSNFTLKIRSTKLEDSAMYFCASSGSGGGYEQYFGPGTRLTVT.

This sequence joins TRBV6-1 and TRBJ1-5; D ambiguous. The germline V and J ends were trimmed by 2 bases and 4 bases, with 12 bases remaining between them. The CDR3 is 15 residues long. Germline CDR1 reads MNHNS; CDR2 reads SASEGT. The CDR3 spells CASSEWTAANQPQHF. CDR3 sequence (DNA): TGTGCCAGCAGTGAATGGACGGCAGCAAATCAGCCCCAGCATTTT.

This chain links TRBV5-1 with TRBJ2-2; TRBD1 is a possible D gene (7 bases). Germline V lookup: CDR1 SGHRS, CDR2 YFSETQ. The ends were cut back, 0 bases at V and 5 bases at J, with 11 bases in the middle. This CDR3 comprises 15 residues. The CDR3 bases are TGCGCCAGCAGCTTGGTGGCAGGGGGGACCGGGGAGCTGTTTTTT. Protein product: CASSLVAGGTGELFF.

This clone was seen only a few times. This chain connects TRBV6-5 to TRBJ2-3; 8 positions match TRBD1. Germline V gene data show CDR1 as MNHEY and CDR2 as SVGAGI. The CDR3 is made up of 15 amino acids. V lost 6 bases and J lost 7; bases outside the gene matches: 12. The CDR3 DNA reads TGTGCCAGCAGCCCCCGCAGGACAGGGTTCCATACGCAGTATTTT. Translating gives CASSPRRTGFHTQYF.

The CDR3: CASSLEGQGSETQYF. CDR3 DNA: TGTGCCAGCAGCTTGGAGGGACAGGGATCAGAGACCCAGTACTTC. The chain combines TRBV5-4 with TRBJ2-5; 9 bases are a match to TRBD1. The germline V gene encodes CDR1 SGHNT and CDR2 YYREEE (reference sequence). The J segment lost 4 bases and the V segment lost 0 bases, leaving 4 bases of the junction unmatched. The CDR3 sequence is 15 residues long.

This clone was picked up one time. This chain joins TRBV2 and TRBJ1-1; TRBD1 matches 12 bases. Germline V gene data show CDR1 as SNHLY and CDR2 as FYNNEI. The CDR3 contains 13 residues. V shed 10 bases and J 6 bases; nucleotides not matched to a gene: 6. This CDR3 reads CAIMGQGASEAFF. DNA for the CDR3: TGTGCCATTATGGGACAGGGGGCTTCTGAAGCTTTCTTT.

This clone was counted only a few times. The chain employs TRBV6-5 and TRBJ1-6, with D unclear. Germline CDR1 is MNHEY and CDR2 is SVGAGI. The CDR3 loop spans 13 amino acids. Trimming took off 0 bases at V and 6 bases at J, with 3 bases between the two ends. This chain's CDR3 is CASSYSGNSPLHF. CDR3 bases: TGTGCCAGCAGTTACTCGGGTAATTCACCCCTCCACTTT.

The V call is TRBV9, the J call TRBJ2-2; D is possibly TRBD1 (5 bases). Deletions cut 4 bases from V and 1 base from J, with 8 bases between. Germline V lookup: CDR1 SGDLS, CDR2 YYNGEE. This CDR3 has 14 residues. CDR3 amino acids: CASSPGQNTGELFF. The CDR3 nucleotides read TGTGCCAGCAGCCCAGGACAGAACACCGGGGAGCTGTTTTTT.

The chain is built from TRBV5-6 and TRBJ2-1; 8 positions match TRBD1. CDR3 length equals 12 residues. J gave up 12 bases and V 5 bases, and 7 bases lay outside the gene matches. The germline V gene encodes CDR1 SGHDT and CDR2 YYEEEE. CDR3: CASRRQGIAQFF. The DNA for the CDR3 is TGTGCCAGCAGGCGACAGGGGATTGCGCAGTTCTTC. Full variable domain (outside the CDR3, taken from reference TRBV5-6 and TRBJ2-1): DAGVTQSPTHLIKTRGQQVTLRCSPKSGHDTVSWYQQALGQGPQFIFQYYEEEERQRGNFPDRFSGHQFPNYSSELNVNALLLGDSALYLCASRRQGIAQFFGPGTRLTVL.

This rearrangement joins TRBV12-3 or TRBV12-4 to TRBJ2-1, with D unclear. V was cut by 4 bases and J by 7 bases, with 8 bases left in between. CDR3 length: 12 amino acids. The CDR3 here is CASSSLGNEQFF. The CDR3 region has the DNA TGTGCCAGCAGTTCCCTCGGGAATGAGCAGTTCTTC.

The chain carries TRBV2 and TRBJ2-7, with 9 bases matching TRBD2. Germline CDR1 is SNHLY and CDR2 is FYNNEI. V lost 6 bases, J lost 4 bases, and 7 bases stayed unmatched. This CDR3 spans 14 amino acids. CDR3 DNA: TGTGCCAGCAGGAAGCGGGGGGTTACTTACGAGCAGTACTTC. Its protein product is CASRKRGVTYEQYF.

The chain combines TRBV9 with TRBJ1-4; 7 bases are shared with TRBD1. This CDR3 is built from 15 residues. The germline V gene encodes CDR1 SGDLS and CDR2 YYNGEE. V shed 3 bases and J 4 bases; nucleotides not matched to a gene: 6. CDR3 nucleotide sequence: TGTGCCAGCAGCGGACAGGGTTTAGGTAATGAAAAACTGTTTTTT. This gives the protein CASSGQGLGNEKLFF. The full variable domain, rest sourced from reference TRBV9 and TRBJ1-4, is DSGVTQTPKHLITATGQRVTLRCSPRSGDLSVYWYQQSLDQGLQFLIQYYNGEERAKGNILERFSAQQFPDLHSELNLSSLELGDSALYFCASSGQGLGNEKLFFGSGTQLSVL.

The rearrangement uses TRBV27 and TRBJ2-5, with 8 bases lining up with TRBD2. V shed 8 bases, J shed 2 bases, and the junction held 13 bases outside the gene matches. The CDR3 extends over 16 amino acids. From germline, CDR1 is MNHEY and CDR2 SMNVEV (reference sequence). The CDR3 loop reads CASRRRGAFPQETQYF. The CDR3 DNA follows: TGTGCCAGCCGAAGGCGGGGGGCGTTCCCTCAAGAGACCCAGTACTTC.

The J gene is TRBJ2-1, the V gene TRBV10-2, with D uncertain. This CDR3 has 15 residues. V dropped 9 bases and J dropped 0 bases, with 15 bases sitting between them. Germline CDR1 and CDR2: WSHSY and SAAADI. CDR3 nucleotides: TGCGCCAGTAAAGGAACGGCGAGCTCCTACAATGAGCAGTTCTTC. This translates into CASKGTASSYNEQFF.